This is a list of T cell receptor beta chains from one sample in a study of identical twins. TCRdb reanalysed the 5' RACE reads using MiXCR and keeps one entry per CDR3 protein. The table shows 690,000 or so distinct CDR3 sequences, with around 6.1% occurring only once. Sequencing was performed on naive T cells sorted from blood. Receptors were obtained from a young man in good health. Each CDR3 is given with its conserved first and last residue. The order of the fields is V gene, J gene, clone size, D gene, CDR3 protein, CDR3 DNA. The D gene is left open where the match is weak. Clone size is shown for a subset of rows, as once, few, many or a class of expanded clone.

TRBV7-2	TRBJ2-5	few	.	CASSARPRLQETQYF	TGTGCCAGCAGCGCGCGACCTAGATTACAAGAGACCCAGTACTTC
TRBV27	TRBJ2-1	many	.	CASSERASSYNEQFF	TGTGCCAGCAGCGAGAGGGCCAGCTCCTACAATGAGCAGTTCTTC
TRBV14	TRBJ2-7	.	.	CASSQVRRGNYEQYF	TGTGCCAGCAGCCAAGTTCGCCGGGGGAACTACGAGCAGTACTTC
TRBV4-1	TRBJ2-3	many	TRBD1	CASSPYPGQGVDTQYF	TGCGCCAGCAGCCCCTACCCGGGACAGGGGGTAGATACGCAGTATTTT
TRBV28	TRBJ1-5	.	TRBD1	CASSFPTGNKQPQHF	TGTGCCAGCAGTTTTCCGACAGGGAATAAGCAGCCCCAGCATTTT
TRBV29-1	TRBJ2-2	many	.	CSVWEIGELFF	TGCAGCGTTTGGGAGATCGGGGAGCTGTTTTTT
TRBV6-2/TRBV6-3	TRBJ2-1	few	.	CASSYAHYNEQFF	TGTGCCAGCAGTTACGCGCATTACAATGAGCAGTTCTTC
TRBV28	TRBJ2-1	many	TRBD2	CASSNGGRAVSYNEQFF	TGTGCCAGCAGCAACGGCGGGAGGGCCGTCTCCTACAATGAGCAGTTCTTC
TRBV4-1	TRBJ2-1	.	.	CASSQEGLAEQFF	TGCGCCAGCAGCCAGGAGGGGTTAGCGGAGCAGTTCTTC
TRBV6-1	TRBJ1-3	many	.	CASKPGGSGNTIYF	TGTGCCAGCAAACCCGGGGGCTCTGGAAACACCATATATTTT